This TCR beta chain was retrieved from a study of cytomegalovirus exposure and HLA in healthy donors (dated by TCRdb to about 2017). For the study in its entirety: An earlier analysis of approximately 640 of the donors reported roughly 300 Gb of sequence data and 117 million unique TCR beta sequences from 150 million to 200 million T cells. Across 398 genotyped donors of the cohort, an average of about 220,000 unique TCR beta nucleotide sequences per donor were sequenced, and roughly a sixth of those sequences were non-productive. In a later genetic analysis, genome-wide SNP genotypes for about 65% of the roughly 700 donors were used, and that subset was treated as a discovery cohort. The later analysis used no new phenotypic data to find candidate immune exposures, relying instead on TCR beta sequences and their occurrence across donors. The aim of the study was to test whether cataloging public T cell receptors could identify signatures of past pathogen exposure. Roughly five DR-DQ haplotypes were handled as single units for association and clustering, since linkage in the cohort was strong. Of the roughly 400 genotyped donors, around 81% fell in the genetic ancestry cluster associated with self-reported Caucasian donors. To study patterns of TCR occurrence, a later analysis re-analyzed previously published TCR beta repertoires from several hundred donors and added high-resolution HLA genotyping. Both class I and class II loci were covered by HLA typing, at four-digit resolution. Every repertoire in the discovery cohort had been generated on one and the same sequencing platform. To decide whether each TCR beta V gene segment behaved as functional or pseudogenic, an earlier analysis of nearly 600 of the donors relied on high-throughput TCR beta sequencing. In addition to the first cohort of several hundred subjects, a separate validation cohort of 120 different subjects was used. Alongside the repertoire data, information on donor age, sex, ethnicity and CMV serostatus was compiled. Typing coverage varied by locus: 629-630 donors for A, B, C, DRB1 and DQB1; about 520 for DQA1; some 610 for DPA1; around 450 for DPB1. Using immunosequencing, the study profiled T cell repertoires from approximately 700 subjects and related those repertoires to cytomegalovirus serostatus. Roughly 300 gigabases of sequencing data and approximately 91 million unique TCR sequences made up an early release that covered several hundred HLA-typed donors. To predict cytomegalovirus infection status, the study brought together high-throughput TCR immunosequencing, statistical association of individual TCRs with disease status, and machine learning. What the work shows at the level of the full study, not this receptor alone: A further reported finding was that TCR beta sequences accurately predicted the HLA-A and HLA-B alleles for most subjects in the first cohort. A group of highly shared sequence variants was considered likely to be a technical artifact of the sequencing pipeline. Because HLA typing was unavailable for some donors at each locus, only the typed subset was used in association tests. In a later analysis, TCR association rates were found to vary across HLA loci, with the most associated TCRs seen for DRB1 alleles and the fewest for HLA-C alleles. Linkage disequilibrium might explain the correlated functional status among segregating V segments, but an unknown experimental factor could not be ruled out. The classifier was reported to diagnose cytomegalovirus status with high specificity and sensitivity in both the original cohort and the validation cohort. An association between a missense DCLRE1C variant and V-gene and J-gene trimming of TCR beta chains was found in a later genetic analysis and replicated in an independent cohort. Broadly in line with IMGT annotations, most TCR beta V segments showed up in productive rearrangements about 87% or about 30% of the time in an earlier analysis of under 700 of the donors. Because counts were too low, some 17 rarely observed V segments, including chromosome 9 orphons, were excluded from the earlier analysis of several hundred of the donors. The authors suggested that the approach could potentially be extended to other disease states and immunological phenotypes. In vitro tests confirmed that a few of the cytomegalovirus-associated TCR beta chains recognize cytomegalovirus antigens. For the cohort, immune exposure information was limited to CMV serostatus. The study listed 150 to 200 TCR beta chains as associated with cytomegalovirus. The presence/absence analyses assumed that sequencing depth was roughly uniform across donors, and that assumption may not be true. According to a later analysis, parvovirus B19, influenza, CMV and Epstein-Barr virus appeared linked to several top co-occurrence clusters. In this cohort, only TCR beta chains were sequenced, and detectable features were limited by the absence of alpha or paired-chain data. Some IMGT-functional V segments, including TRBV6-2 and TRBV6-3, could not be told apart with the 87-base-pair reads, so those segments were excluded. According to a later genetic analysis, donors in an Asian-associated ancestry cluster had fewer N-insertions in productive TCRs than the approximately 710-donor mean. When HLA alleles, especially DR and DQ, strongly co-occurred, attributing TCR associations to individual alleles was difficult. A later analysis found that HLA-associated TCR beta chains were more clonally expanded and had lower generation probabilities than equally common non-associated chains. Most TCR sequences were seen in very few donors, while some public TCRs were found in many individuals. A later analysis associated about 18,000 TCR beta sequences with specific HLA alleles at a false discovery rate of 0.05. In a later analysis, most CMV-associated TCR beta chains were found to appear HLA-restricted, with HLA associations seemingly driven largely by CMV exposure.

Library preparation used the immunoSEQ multiplex PCR assay. For the multiplex PCR, a mixture combining 60 forward primers for TCR Vbeta segments and 13 reverse primers for TCR Jbeta segments was used. Amplification of the CDR3 region of rearranged TCR beta genes was performed with a multiplex PCR assay on genomic DNA. The Illumina HiSeq System was used to sequence the amplified TCR beta libraries as 87-base-pair reads. In the source study's methods: Across the 670 or so repertoires, a later analysis counted approximately 83 million unique TCR beta chains, roughly 11 million of which were shared by at least two donors. To remove PCR and sequencing errors, raw reads were error-corrected and collapsed into unique sequences using a nearest-neighbor algorithm that merged closely related sequences. CDR3 sequences were aligned to IMGT reference sequences to assign V, D and J gene segments. For a sequence to be retained, a match of at least six nucleotides to both a V gene segment and a J gene segment was required. Rearrangements were classified as productive when the CDR3 lacked stop codons and remained in frame with V and J, and all other rearrangements were classified as non-productive. Following IMGT convention, CDR3 was defined as the stretch from the second conserved V-encoded cysteine up to the conserved J-encoded phenylalanine. The earlier analysis of about 570 of the donors excluded any sequence lacking an unambiguous match to a single V gene segment. In an earlier analysis of around 590 of the donors, a V segment was called functional when productive rearrangements were above 56.7%, and segregating when the standard deviation between donors exceeded 5%. A statistical classification framework was built to diagnose cytomegalovirus status from the catalog of TCR beta chain sequences. V and J gene assignment, in a later analysis, came from comparing TCR nucleotide sequences with IMGT/GENE-DB human TR gene sequences. Using the TCRdist pipeline, a later analysis assigned CDR3 sequences along with most-parsimonious VDJ recombination scenarios. In a later analysis, every TCR beta chain was defined by the combination of its CDR3 amino acid sequence and its V-gene family, and reads without a unique V-gene family were dropped. As a way to deal with suspected cross-contamination and a sequencing artifact, a later analysis dropped approximately 590 nucleotide sequences that were highly shared and had low generation probability. In a later analysis, a clonal expansion index was calculated for each public chain from normalized within-repertoire ranks of inferred template counts. In a later analysis, generation probabilities were computed with a VDJ recombination model fitted to out-of-frame rearrangements, and the resulting probabilities were checked against IGoR. In a later analysis, hypergeometric tests were used to score TCR-TCR, TCR-HLA and TCR-CMV co-occurrence, with a repertoire-size bias correction applied to TCR pairs. To estimate false discovery rates, a later analysis permuted the HLA or CMV assignments 20 times. In a later analysis, co-occurring TCRs were grouped with DBSCAN, and TCRdist sequence similarity was added when clustering was performed within HLA-allele-positive subsets. Co-occurrence clustering excluded repertoires with fewer than 30,000 or more than 120,000 public chains, plus five with anomalous nucleotide sharing. The table was pulled from immuneACCESS by TCRdb, which kept in-frame rearrangements only. Such tables lose some clones; where checked, under half of the loss comes from unresolved V genes, and the rest has no known cause. D and trimming were read from the DNA, whereas the V and J calls and clone size are those reported in that table. This sample comprises some 140,000 clones, about 85% of them detected only once. 2.5% to 3.5% of the sample is taken by the ten largest.

The cohort was made up of several hundred healthy bone marrow donors. At the time of sampling, all cohort members were nominally healthy, though unrecorded immune exposures were likely present. The donor was CMV seronegative and belonged to the group of 352 seronegative cohort members. A peripheral blood sample was collected from each donor, and TCR beta sequencing was performed on peripheral blood mononuclear cells. The Qiagen DNeasy Blood Extraction Kit was used to extract genomic DNA from the blood cell samples. Turning to this clone: Its antigen remains unidentified. No per-base quality is available; no much larger clone lies one base away.

From V the trimming removes 8 bases and from J it removes 1 base, while the gene matches leave 6 bases of the junction unaccounted for. From its cysteine to its phenylalanine, the CDR3 spans 15 amino acids. CDR3 DNA only is kept here, 45 bases in frame from base 1. CDR1 and CDR2, looked up from the germline V gene, are SQVTM and ANQGSEA. This clonotype was obtained from a female donor in good health and CMV-seronegative. Input material: PBMCs. The sequence links TRBV29-1 to TRBJ2-3, and 13 junction bases match TRBD2. For the CDR3, the sequence is CSTLGLAGGTDTQYF. DNA sequence: TGCAGCACTTTAGGACTAGCGGGAGGCACAGATACGCAGTATTTT.